Shown below are 2 T cell receptor beta chains from a single sample sequenced in a study of T cell repertoires in cytomegalovirus infection. One entry per CDR3 protein results from TCRdb running MiXCR on the reads. The sample has more than 150,000 distinct CDR3 sequences, roughly 18% seen once; the top ten hold about 19%. Sequenced sample: CD8+ T cells from PBMCs. All receptors derive from a human donor in good health (CMV status not recorded). Some clones in this sample may be carry-over from other donors' samples.

There are a few counts of this clonotype. This sequence joins TRBV29-1 and TRBJ1-1; no definite D call. The CDR3 runs to 11 residues. Trimming cost V 4 bases and J 0 bases, with 3 bases left between them. The germline gives CDR1 SQVTM, CDR2 ANQGSEA. This CDR3 reads CSVVLNTEAFF. Written as DNA, the CDR3 is TGCAGCGTTGTCTTGAACACTGAAGCTTTCTTT.

The chain uses TRBV7-2 and TRBJ1-4, with D hard to call. This CDR3 comprises 14 residues. In germline, CDR1 is SGHTA, CDR2 FQGNSA. With 6 bases removed from V and 9 bases from J, the gap between germline ends came to 17 bases. CDR3 bases: TGTGCCAGCAGATCTAACGAGGCAGATCAAAAACTGTTTTTT. Translated: CASRSNEADQKLFF.